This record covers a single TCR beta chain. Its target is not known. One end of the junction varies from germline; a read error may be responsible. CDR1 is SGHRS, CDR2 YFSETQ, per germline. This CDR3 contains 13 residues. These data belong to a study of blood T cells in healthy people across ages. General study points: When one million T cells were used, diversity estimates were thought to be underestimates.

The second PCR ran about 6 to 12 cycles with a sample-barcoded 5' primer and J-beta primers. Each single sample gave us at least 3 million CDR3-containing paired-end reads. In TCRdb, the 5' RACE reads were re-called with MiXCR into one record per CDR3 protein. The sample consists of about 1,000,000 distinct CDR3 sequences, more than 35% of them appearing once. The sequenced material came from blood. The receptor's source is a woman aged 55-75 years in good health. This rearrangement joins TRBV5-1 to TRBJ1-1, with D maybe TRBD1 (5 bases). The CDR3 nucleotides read TGCGCCGGCAGCTCTGGGGGTTTCACTGAAGCTTTCTTT. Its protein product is CAGSSGGFTEAFF.